This T cell receptor (beta chain) was identified during a study of T cell repertoires in cytomegalovirus infection (dated by TCRdb to 2018 to 2020). Background on the whole study: Because public TCR beta signatures pointed to carriage of CMV infection together with the matching HLA type, the HLA type of each donor mattered for the analysis. Here is what the overall study found, with its caveats: The ex vivo response was dominated by HLA-C-restricted CMV-specific TCR beta clonotypes, which also provided the single most frequent clonotype in two of eight donors. Carriers of CMV infection plus the relevant HLA type were discriminated by the cumulative frequency of public TCR beta family members in the study cohort and in an independent approximately 360-donor cohort.

In its sample, this clonotype was seen many times. No antigen is known for it. Base qualities are not at hand, and no much larger clone is one base apart. Sequenced on an Illumina HiSeq 1500. The public reads were quality trimmed at Q25 with fastp and then assembled into clones with MiXCR by TCRdb, keeping productive beta chains. Rows matching on CDR3 protein sequence are summarized as one entry with the most common DNA and genes. The sample profile shows tens of thousands of distinct CDR3 sequences; under 4.5% of them were found once. Of the sample, roughly 22% falls within the top ten clones. As encoded in the germline V gene, CDR1 is MNHEY while CDR2 is SVGEGT. CDR3 length: 13 amino acids, cysteine to phenylalanine. The retained sequence is limited to the CDR3, 39 bases, with the frame set at the first base. V is clipped by 6 bases and J by 2 bases, and the sequence between their germline boundaries is 10 bases long.

The sequence joins TRBV6-2 or TRBV6-3 to TRBJ1-2; the D gene is perhaps TRBD1, on 5 matching bases. This TCR was recovered from a human donor in good health (CMV status not recorded). Some clones in this sample may be carry-over from other donors' samples. Sequenced sample: PBMCs. CDR3 sequence: CASRAQANYGYTF. The DNA reads as follows: TGTGCCAGCAGGGCACAGGCGAACTATGGCTACACCTTC.